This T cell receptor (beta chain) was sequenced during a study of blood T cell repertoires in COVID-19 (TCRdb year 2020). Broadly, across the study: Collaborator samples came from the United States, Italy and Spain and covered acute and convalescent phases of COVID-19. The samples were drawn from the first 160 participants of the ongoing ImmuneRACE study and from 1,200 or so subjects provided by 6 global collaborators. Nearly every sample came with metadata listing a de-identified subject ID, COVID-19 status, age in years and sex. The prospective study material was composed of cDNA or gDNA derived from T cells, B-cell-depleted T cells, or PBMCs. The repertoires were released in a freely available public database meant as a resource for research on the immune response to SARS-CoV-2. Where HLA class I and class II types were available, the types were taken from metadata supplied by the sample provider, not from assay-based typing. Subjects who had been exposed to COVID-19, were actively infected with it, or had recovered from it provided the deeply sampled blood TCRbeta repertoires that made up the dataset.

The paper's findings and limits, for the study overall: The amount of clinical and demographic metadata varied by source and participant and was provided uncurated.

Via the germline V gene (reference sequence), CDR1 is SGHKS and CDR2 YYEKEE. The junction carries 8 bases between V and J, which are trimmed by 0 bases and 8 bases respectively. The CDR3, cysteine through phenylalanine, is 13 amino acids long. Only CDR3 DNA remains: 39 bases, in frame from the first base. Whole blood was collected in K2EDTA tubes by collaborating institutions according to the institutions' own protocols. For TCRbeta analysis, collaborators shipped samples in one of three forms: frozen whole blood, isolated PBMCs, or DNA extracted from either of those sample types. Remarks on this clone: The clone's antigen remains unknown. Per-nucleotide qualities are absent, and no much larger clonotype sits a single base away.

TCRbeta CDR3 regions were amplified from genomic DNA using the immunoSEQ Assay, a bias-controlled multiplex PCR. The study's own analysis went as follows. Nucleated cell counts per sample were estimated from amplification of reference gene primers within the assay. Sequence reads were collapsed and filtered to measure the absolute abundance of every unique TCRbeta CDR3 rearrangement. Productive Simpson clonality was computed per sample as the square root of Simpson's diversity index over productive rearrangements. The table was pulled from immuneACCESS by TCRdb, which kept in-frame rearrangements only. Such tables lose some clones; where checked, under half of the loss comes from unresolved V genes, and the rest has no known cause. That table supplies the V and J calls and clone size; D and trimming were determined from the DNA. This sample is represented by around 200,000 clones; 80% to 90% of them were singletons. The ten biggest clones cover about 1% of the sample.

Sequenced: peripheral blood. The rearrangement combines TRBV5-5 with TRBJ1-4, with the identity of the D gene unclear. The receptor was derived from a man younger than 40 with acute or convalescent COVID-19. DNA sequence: TGTGCCAGCAGCTTGGTGGTGAGAGAAAAACTGTTTTTT. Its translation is CASSLVVREKLFF. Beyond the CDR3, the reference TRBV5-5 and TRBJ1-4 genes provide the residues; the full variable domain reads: DAGVTQSPTHLIKTRGQQVTLRCSPISGHKSVSWYQQVLGQGPQFIFQYYEKEERGRGNFPDRFSARQFPNYSSELNVNALLLGDSALYLCASSLVVREKLFFGSGTQLSVL.